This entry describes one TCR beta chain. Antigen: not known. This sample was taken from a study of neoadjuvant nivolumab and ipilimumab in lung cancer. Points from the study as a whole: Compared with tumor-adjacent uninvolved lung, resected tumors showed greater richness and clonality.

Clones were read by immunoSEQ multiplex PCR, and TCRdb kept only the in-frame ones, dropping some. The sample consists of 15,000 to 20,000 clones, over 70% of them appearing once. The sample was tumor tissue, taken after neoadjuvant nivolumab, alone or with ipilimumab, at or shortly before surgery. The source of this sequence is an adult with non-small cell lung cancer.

CDR3 amino acids: CASSQGGGRGIGETQYF. The CDR3 DNA follows: TGTGCCAGCAGCCAAGGAGGGGGAAGAGGGATCGGGGAGACCCAGTACTTC. This chain links TRBV4-2 with TRBJ2-5, with a weak D call TRBD1 (6 bases). Germline CDR1 is LGHNA and CDR2 is YNFKEQ. V gave up 1 base and J gave up 5 bases, with 20 bases separating them. The CDR3 is 17 amino acids.